This T cell receptor (beta chain) was observed in a study of T-cell memory formation after mild COVID-19. General observations from the study: Among clones peaking at day 37 in the second wave, SARS-CoV-2 specificity remained unconfirmed.

After 5'RACE with constant-segment primers, TCR alpha and TCR beta cDNA libraries carrying sample barcodes and UMIs were obtained. TCRdb itself ran the 5' RACE reads through MiXCR, one entry per CDR3 protein. Of some 450,000 distinct CDR3 sequences in the sample, 20% were seen once. A few counts support this clonotype. Its antigen is not identified. The ends lost 3 bases at V and 3 bases at J; junction bases unmatched: 2. CDR3 length: 16 residues. This sequence originates from an adult woman who had mild COVID-19 (a few samples of this study predate the infection). Cell type and time point are not known. Sequenced input: PBMCs or a T cell subset sorted from them (not recorded which). This sequence joins TRBV12-3 or TRBV12-4 and TRBJ2-5; 15 bases are a match to TRBD2. CDR3 coding DNA: TGTGCCAGCAGTTTCGGACTAGCGGGAGGGAAAGAGACCCAGTACTTC. Translation gives CASSFGLAGGKETQYF.